The rows below give T cell receptor beta chains drawn from one sample of a study of naive and memory T cell subsets. In TCRdb, the 5' RACE reads were re-called with MiXCR into one record per CDR3 protein. Altogether around 56,000 distinct CDR3 sequences are present, more than 7.5% being singletons, with the ten largest covering nearly 10%. The receptors were sampled from a female donor in good health. Both conserved end residues are part of each CDR3. The D gene is left open where the match is weak. The listing skips clone size in some rows; elsewhere it reads once, few, many or a size class.

TRBD2	15	many	TRBV7-2	TRBJ2-5	TGTGCCAGCAGCTTTGGGACTACTAATCAAGAGACCCAGTACTTC	CASSFGTTNQETQYF
TRBD2	18	few	TRBV5-5	TRBJ2-7	TGTGCCAGCAGCACCGGACTAGCGGGGGGCCCTAACTCCTACGAGCAGTACTTC	CASSTGLAGGPNSYEQYF
TRBD1	15	many	TRBV14	TRBJ2-7	TGTGCCAGCAGGGATACCGGGACAGGGGGGTACGAGCAGTACTTC	CASRDTGTGGYEQYF
TRBD1	13	many	TRBV6-1	TRBJ1-6	TGTGCCAGTACAGGGGATTATAATTCACCCCTCCACTTT	CASTGDYNSPLHF
TRBD1	17	many	TRBV28	TRBJ1-5	TGTGCCAGCAGTTCCATAGACAGGGGGGTCGGCAATCAGCCCCAGCATTTT	CASSSIDRGVGNQPQHF
TRBD1	14	few	TRBV5-1	TRBJ1-6	TGCGCCAGCAGCTTCACAGGGGCCAATTCACCCCTCCACTTT	CASSFTGANSPLHF
-	12	-	TRBV6-2/TRBV6-3	TRBJ2-4	TGTGCCAGCAGCGCGGGGAAAAACATTCAGTACTTC	CASSAGKNIQYF
-	14	many	TRBV28	TRBJ1-1	TGTGCCAGCAGTCCAACCAATTTGAACACTGAAGCTTTCTTT	CASSPTNLNTEAFF
TRBD2	13	-	TRBV2	TRBJ2-5	TGTGCCAGCAGTGTATTGAGAGCGGGGGCCCAGTACTTC	CASSVLRAGAQYF
TRBD1	13	many	TRBV7-2	TRBJ1-1	TGTGCCAGCCCGGGACAGGGAAGGACTGAAGCTTTCTTT	CASPGQGRTEAFF
-	15	-	TRBV4-2	TRBJ1-2	TGTGCCAGCAGCCAAGATGGGGGATCCGCTGGAGGCTACACCTTC	CASSQDGGSAGGYTF
TRBD1	15	-	TRBV5-1	TRBJ2-1	TGCGCCAGCAGCCAAAGACAGGGGATAAACAATGAGCAGTTCTTC	CASSQRQGINNEQFF
-	13	-	TRBV30	TRBJ2-7	TGTGCCTGGAGTCGGACGGCATCCTACGAGCAGTACTTC	CAWSRTASYEQYF
TRBD2	15	few	TRBV7-2	TRBJ2-3	TGTGCCAGCAGCTTTAAGCTAGCGGGGGGATATACGCAGTATTTT	CASSFKLAGGYTQYF
TRBD1	14	many	TRBV7-9	TRBJ1-1	TGTGCCAGCAGCCCCCAGGGGGGGAACACTGAAGCTTTCTTT	CASSPQGGNTEAFF
TRBD2	19	few	TRBV12-3/TRBV12-4	TRBJ2-7	TGTGCCAGCAGTTTAGGGTGGCGGCTAGCGGGGGCCAGCTCCTACGAGCAGTACTTC	CASSLGWRLAGASSYEQYF
TRBD2	17	-	TRBV27	TRBJ2-1	TGTGCCAGCAGTCCGAGGCTAGCGGGGGGGCAGCGGTATGAGCAGTTCTTC	CASSPRLAGGQRYEQFF
TRBD2	20	few	TRBV19	TRBJ2-1	TGTGCCAGTAGTATTCGTAGCGGGGGGGCGTCTGTCCTCCGTTTTGGTGAGCAGTTCTTC	CASSIRSGGASVLRFGEQFF
-	14	many	TRBV6-2/TRBV6-3	TRBJ1-1	TGTGCCAGCAGTTACCGGCGACTGAACACTGAAGCTTTCTTT	CASSYRRLNTEAFF
TRBD2	14	-	TRBV28	TRBJ2-5	TGTGCCAGCGAACTAGCGGGGGAGGAGGAGACCCAGTACTTC	CASELAGEEETQYF
TRBD1	14	many	TRBV10-3	TRBJ1-1	TGTGCCATCAGGGAGACAGGGATGAACACTGAAGCTTTCTTT	CAIRETGMNTEAFF
-	16	-	TRBV12-3/TRBV12-4	TRBJ2-2	TGTGCCAGCAGTTTAGCGTCCACAGGGAACACCGGGGAGCTGTTTTTT	CASSLASTGNTGELFF
TRBD1	15	many	TRBV7-2	TRBJ1-1	TGTGCCAGCAGCTTTAGAGGACAGGGGGTGACTGAAGCTTTCTTT	CASSFRGQGVTEAFF
TRBD1	15	few	TRBV18	TRBJ1-5	TGTGCCAGCTCGCCGACAGGGTCGGATGATCAGCCCCAGCATTTT	CASSPTGSDDQPQHF
TRBD2	18	-	TRBV6-5	TRBJ2-2	TGTGCCAGCAGTTACTCGACTGGACTAGCGGGGGTGTCCGGGGAGCTGTTTTTT	CASSYSTGLAGVSGELFF
-	12	few	TRBV12-3/TRBV12-4	TRBJ2-5	TGTGCCAGCAGTAGGGGGGCGGAGACCCAGTACTTC	CASSRGAETQYF
-	14	many	TRBV7-8	TRBJ1-2	TGTGCCAGCAGCCCTTTTATCGGTCCCTATGGCTACACCTTC	CASSPFIGPYGYTF
-	12	once	TRBV20-1	TRBJ2-5	TGCATTGCTCCTGACGATAGGGAGACCCAGTACTTC	CIAPDDRETQYF
TRBD1	14	many	TRBV12-3/TRBV12-4	TRBJ1-5	TGTGCCAGCAGGGGACAGGGGGATCTTCAGCCCCAGCATTTT	CASRGQGDLQPQHF
TRBD1	16	many	TRBV14	TRBJ1-3	TGTGCCAGCAGCCAATTCACAGGGGTCTCTGGAAACACCATATATTTT	CASSQFTGVSGNTIYF
-	15	few	TRBV5-1	TRBJ1-2	TGCGCCAGCAGCGAGGGAACAGCAACCCACTATGGCTACACCTTC	CASSEGTATHYGYTF
-	13	-	TRBV9	TRBJ2-7	TGTGCCAGCAGCCTGAGGCCCGGTGGCGAGCAGTACTTC	CASSLRPGGEQYF
-	15	few	TRBV20-1	TRBJ1-4	TGCAGTGCTAGAGATGGCAGGGGATTGAGCGAAAAACTGTTTTTT	CSARDGRGLSEKLFF
TRBD1	14	-	TRBV6-2/TRBV6-3	TRBJ2-5	TGTGCCAGCAGTTACAGGGGGCGAGGAGAGACCCAGTACTTC	CASSYRGRGETQYF
-	15	few	TRBV7-9	TRBJ1-1	TGTGCCAGCAGCTGGAGATCAGGGCGGAACACTGAAGCTTTCTTT	CASSWRSGRNTEAFF
-	13	many	TRBV9	TRBJ1-5	TGTGCCAGCAGCTATGCGGGGGTACAGCCCCAGCATTTT	CASSYAGVQPQHF
TRBD1	15	-	TRBV11-2	TRBJ1-2	TGTGCCAGCACCCGTTCCGACAGGGCGCTTTATGGCTACACCTTC	CASTRSDRALYGYTF
-	16	-	TRBV7-9	TRBJ1-5	TGTGCCAGCAGCTTAAATCCGACGGAGGCGGTTCAGCCCCAGCATTTT	CASSLNPTEAVQPQHF
-	13	few	TRBV30	TRBJ2-2	TGTGCCTGGAGTGTGGAGTGGACCGGGGAGCTGTTTTTT	CAWSVEWTGELFF
-	15	many	TRBV6-1	TRBJ1-5	TGTGCCAGCAGTGTGGGGGACTGGCGGGGACAGCCCCAGCATTTT	CASSVGDWRGQPQHF
-	16	many	TRBV6-6	TRBJ1-3	TGTGCCAGCAGTTACTCGAAGGGGGGACACGGAAACACCATATATTTT	CASSYSKGGHGNTIYF
TRBD1	16	many	TRBV4-1	TRBJ2-7	TGCGCCAGCAGCCCCGGGGACAGGTCATCTTCCTACGAGCAGTACTTC	CASSPGDRSSSYEQYF
-	13	few	TRBV20-1	TRBJ2-5	TGCAGTGCTAGTTTCAAGCGGAAAGAGACCCAGTACTTC	CSASFKRKETQYF
-	14	-	TRBV27	TRBJ2-1	TGTGCCAGCAGTTTCCCGGGCTCCTACAATGAGCAGTTCTTC	CASSFPGSYNEQFF
-	13	few	TRBV2	TRBJ2-7	TGTGCCAGCAAGGGCAGGGCCTCCTACGAGCAGTACTTC	CASKGRASYEQYF
-	17	many	TRBV12-3/TRBV12-4	TRBJ1-1	TGTGCCAGCAGTGGGACGGGGGGCGAGGACGGCCACACTGAAGCTTTCTTT	CASSGTGGEDGHTEAFF
TRBD1	15	many	TRBV6-5	TRBJ2-7	TGTGCCAGCAGTTACTTCTGGGGACAGGATTACGAGCAGTACTTC	CASSYFWGQDYEQYF
-	14	-	TRBV30	TRBJ2-2	TGTGCCTGGAGTAGCGCGGGGAACACCGGGGAGCTGTTTTTT	CAWSSAGNTGELFF
TRBD2	17	few	TRBV3-1	TRBJ2-1	TGTGCCAGCAGCTCCGACGGCGGGGGGGGTTGGCGTGATGAGCAGTTCTTC	CASSSDGGGGWRDEQFF
TRBD2	17	-	TRBV4-1	TRBJ2-1	TGCGCCAGCAGCCACGGTAGCGGGACGAGCTCCTACAATGAGCAGTTCTTC	CASSHGSGTSSYNEQFF
-	18	-	TRBV18	TRBJ1-1	TGTGCCAGCTCACGGAGACGCGGAAGTGGGGACGTGAACACTGAAGCTTTCTTT	CASSRRRGSGDVNTEAFF